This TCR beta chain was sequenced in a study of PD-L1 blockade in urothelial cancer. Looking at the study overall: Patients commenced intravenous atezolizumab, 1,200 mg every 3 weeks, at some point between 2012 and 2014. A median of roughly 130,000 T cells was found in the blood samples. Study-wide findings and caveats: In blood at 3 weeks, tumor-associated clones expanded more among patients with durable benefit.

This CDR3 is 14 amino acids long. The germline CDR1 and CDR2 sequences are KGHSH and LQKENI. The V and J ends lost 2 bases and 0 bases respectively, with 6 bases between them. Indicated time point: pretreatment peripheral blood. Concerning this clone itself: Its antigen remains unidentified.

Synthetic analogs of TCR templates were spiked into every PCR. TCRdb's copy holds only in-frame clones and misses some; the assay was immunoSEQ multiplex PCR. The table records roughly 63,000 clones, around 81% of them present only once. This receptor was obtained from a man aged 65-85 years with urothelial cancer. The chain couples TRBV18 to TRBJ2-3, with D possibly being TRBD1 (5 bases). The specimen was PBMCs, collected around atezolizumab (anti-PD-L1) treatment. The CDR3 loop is CASSPGASTDTQYF. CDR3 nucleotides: TGTGCCAGCTCACCAGGGGCCAGCACAGATACGCAGTATTTT.